Listed below are T cell receptor beta chains from one sample, sequenced in a study of cytomegalovirus exposure and HLA in healthy donors. Sequencing was performed with immunoSEQ multiplex PCR; in TCRdb, only in-frame clones are kept and a portion is missing. The profile covers about 140,000 clones, with 9.4% appearing a single time and approximately 1.8% taken by the ten largest. Sequences were obtained from PBMCs. All receptors derive from a male donor in good health and CMV-seronegative. CDR3s include the opening cysteine and the closing phenylalanine or tryptophan. The D gene is left open where the match is weak. Some rows mark clone size as missing; the rest say once, few, many or name a class of expanded clone.

V: TRBV6-5
J: TRBJ2-5
size: few
D: NA
DNA: TGTGCCAGCAGTTATTCCCCACAAGAGACCCAGTACTTC
CDR3: CASSYSPQETQYF

V: TRBV28
J: TRBJ2-7
size: NA
D: TRBD1
DNA: TGTGCCAGCAGTGTCCCCCCGGGACAGGGATCCTACGAGCAGTACTTC
CDR3: CASSVPPGQGSYEQYF

V: TRBV29-1
J: TRBJ2-3
size: NA
D: NA
DNA: TGCAGCGTTATCCGACTAGTCAGTAGCACAGATACGCAGTATTTT
CDR3: CSVIRLVSSTDTQYF

V: TRBV2
J: TRBJ1-6
size: NA
D: NA
DNA: TGTGCCAGCAGTCAAACAGGGAGCTCCTATAATTCACCCCTCCACTTT
CDR3: CASSQTGSSYNSPLHF

V: TRBV10-3
J: TRBJ1-1
size: NA
D: NA
DNA: TGTGCCATCAGTGAGTCGGAGGGCACTGAAGCTTTCTTT
CDR3: CAISESEGTEAFF

V: TRBV19
J: TRBJ2-2
size: NA
D: NA
DNA: TGTGCCAGTACCAGGAACACCGGGGAGCTGTTTTTT
CDR3: CASTRNTGELFF

V: TRBV27
J: TRBJ2-1
size: NA
D: NA
DNA: TGTGCCAGCAGTTCGGGGCTAGCGTCCTACAATGAGCAGTTCTTC
CDR3: CASSSGLASYNEQFF

V: TRBV7-9
J: TRBJ1-5
size: few
D: NA
DNA: TGTGCCAGCAGCCCCGGGTCTTTTAGCAATCAGCCCCAGCATTTT
CDR3: CASSPGSFSNQPQHF

V: TRBV7-9
J: TRBJ2-5
size: few
D: NA
DNA: TGTGCCAGCAGCTTAGGCGCTAGTACGACCCCTGGAGAGACCCAGTACTTC
CDR3: CASSLGASTTPGETQYF

V: TRBV27
J: TRBJ2-3
size: NA
D: TRBD2
DNA: TGTGCCAGCAGTCCCGGGACTAGGATTCTCGCTAGCACAGATACGCAGTATTTT
CDR3: CASSPGTRILASTDTQYF

V: TRBV19
J: TRBJ1-5
size: NA
D: NA
DNA: TGTGCCAGTAACGAGGAAGATCAGCCCCAGCATTTT
CDR3: CASNEEDQPQHF

V: TRBV7-2
J: TRBJ2-2
size: NA
D: NA
DNA: TGTGCCAGCAGCTTAGTCGGAGGGAACACCGGGGAGCTGTTTTTT
CDR3: CASSLVGGNTGELFF

V: TRBV27
J: TRBJ2-3
size: few
D: NA
DNA: TGTGCCAGCAGTCCCCCAGGGCGCGGTACGCAGTATTTT
CDR3: CASSPPGRGTQYF

V: TRBV27
J: TRBJ1-5
size: few
D: NA
DNA: TGTGCCAGCAGCCTCCCCAATCAGCCCCAGCATTTT
CDR3: CASSLPNQPQHF

V: TRBV28
J: TRBJ2-4
size: NA
D: TRBD1
DNA: TGTGCCAGCAGTTCGCCGGGACAGGGGACCAAAAACATTCAGTACTTC
CDR3: CASSSPGQGTKNIQYF

V: TRBV5-1
J: TRBJ2-7
size: NA
D: TRBD1
DNA: TGCGCCAGCAGCCCGGGACAGGCCTCCCACGAGCAGTACTTC
CDR3: CASSPGQASHEQYF

V: TRBV7-8
J: TRBJ1-5
size: NA
D: NA
DNA: TGTGCCAGCAGCTTACGCACGGGCAATCAGCCCCAGCATTTT
CDR3: CASSLRTGNQPQHF

V: TRBV28
J: TRBJ2-1
size: NA
D: NA
DNA: TGTGCCAGCAGCTCCCGGGACTTCTACAATGAGCAGTTCTTC
CDR3: CASSSRDFYNEQFF

V: TRBV28
J: TRBJ1-2
size: NA
D: NA
DNA: TGTGCCAGCAGGGGCAACTATGGCTACACCTTC
CDR3: CASRGNYGYTF

V: TRBV7-2
J: TRBJ2-5
size: NA
D: NA
DNA: TGTGCCAGCAGCTTAGCTGGACTCCACGGGGAGACCCAGTACTTC
CDR3: CASSLAGLHGETQYF

V: TRBV4-3
J: TRBJ1-2
size: few
D: TRBD1
DNA: TGCGCCAGCAGCCAAGATTCGGGGACAGGAGGAATCTATGGCTACACCTTC
CDR3: CASSQDSGTGGIYGYTF

V: TRBV7-8
J: TRBJ2-1
size: NA
D: TRBD2
DNA: TGTGCCAGCAGCTTAACGGGAGGGGACTACAATGAGCAGTTCTTC
CDR3: CASSLTGGDYNEQFF

V: TRBV28
J: TRBJ1-5
size: few
D: NA
DNA: TGTGCCAGCAGCCCACAGGGCCTCGGGGGCAATCAGCCCCAGCATTTT
CDR3: CASSPQGLGGNQPQHF

V: TRBV9
J: TRBJ2-1
size: NA
D: NA
DNA: TGTGCCAGCAGCGTAGGGGCCCATCCAACGGACAATGAGCAGTTCTTC
CDR3: CASSVGAHPTDNEQFF

V: TRBV7-9
J: TRBJ2-1
size: NA
D: TRBD2
DNA: TGTGCCAGCAGCTACCCGCCTAGCGGGAGTTCGTCCGAGCAGTTCTTC
CDR3: CASSYPPSGSSSEQFF

V: TRBV5-1
J: TRBJ1-3
size: NA
D: NA
DNA: TGCGCCAGTCAGATTAACTCTGGAAACACCATATATTTT
CDR3: CASQINSGNTIYF

V: TRBV5-1
J: TRBJ2-3
size: few
D: NA
DNA: TGCGCCAGCAGCTTACCACAGGGTCCCACAGATACGCAGTATTTT
CDR3: CASSLPQGPTDTQYF

V: TRBV5-8
J: TRBJ2-7
size: few
D: TRBD2
DNA: TGTGCCAGCAGCTCAGCCTTTAGCGGGGGAACTTCCTACGAGCAGTACTTC
CDR3: CASSSAFSGGTSYEQYF

V: TRBV28
J: TRBJ1-1
size: few
D: TRBD1
DNA: TGTGCCAGCAGTGCCCTCGGGACAGGGTGGGCAGACACTGAAGCTTTCTTT
CDR3: CASSALGTGWADTEAFF

V: TRBV7-3
J: TRBJ2-1
size: few
D: TRBD2
DNA: TGTGCCAGCAGCTTAAACGGCGGGAGATCCTACAATGAGCAGTTCTTC
CDR3: CASSLNGGRSYNEQFF

V: TRBV28
J: TRBJ1-2
size: few
D: TRBD1
DNA: TGTGCCAGCAGTTTATATAATCCGGGACAGAGTTATGGCTACACCTTC
CDR3: CASSLYNPGQSYGYTF

V: TRBV6-1
J: TRBJ2-6
size: once
D: NA
DNA: TGTGCCAGCAGGTCGGACATTACTGGGGCCAACGTCCTGACTTTC
CDR3: CASRSDITGANVLTF

V: TRBV5-6
J: TRBJ1-2
size: few
D: TRBD1
DNA: TGTGCCAGCAGCAGTCCCGGGACAGGGGGAAGAGGCTACACCTTC
CDR3: CASSSPGTGGRGYTF

V: TRBV7-2
J: TRBJ1-2
size: NA
D: NA
DNA: TGTGCCAGCAGCTTAGAACAGACCTCTAACTATGGCTACACCTTC
CDR3: CASSLEQTSNYGYTF

V: TRBV7-9
J: TRBJ2-1
size: NA
D: TRBD2
DNA: TGTGCCAGCAGCTTCTGGACTAGCGGCAACAATGAGCAGTTCTTC
CDR3: CASSFWTSGNNEQFF

V: TRBV28
J: TRBJ2-7
size: NA
D: TRBD1
DNA: TGTGCCAGCAGTCCAAGAACAGGGGTAGGCTCCTACGAGCAGTACTTC
CDR3: CASSPRTGVGSYEQYF

V: TRBV4-1
J: TRBJ2-7
size: few
D: NA
DNA: TGCGCCAGCAGCCATGGGAGGGGGACAGGTAACTACGAGCAGTACTTC
CDR3: CASSHGRGTGNYEQYF

V: TRBV4-1
J: TRBJ1-2
size: NA
D: TRBD1
DNA: TGCGCCAGCAGCTCAATGACCCGGGACAGGGGGCTCTATGGCTACACCTTC
CDR3: CASSSMTRDRGLYGYTF

V: TRBV29-1
J: TRBJ2-3
size: NA
D: TRBD2
DNA: TGCAGCGTTGGGGGGACTAGCGGGAGAACAGATACGCAGTATTTT
CDR3: CSVGGTSGRTDTQYF

V: TRBV6-5
J: TRBJ1-1
size: few
D: NA
DNA: TGTGCCAGCAGCGTATTTCAGGGCACTGAAGCTTTCTTT
CDR3: CASSVFQGTEAFF

V: TRBV28
J: TRBJ2-1
size: few
D: NA
DNA: TGTGCCAGCAGATCCCATGGGGGCGACAATGAGCAGTTCTTC
CDR3: CASRSHGGDNEQFF

V: TRBV19
J: TRBJ1-5
size: few
D: TRBD1
DNA: TGTGCCAGTAGTCGCCGTCCCGGGACAGGGCACGGCCAGCCCCAGCATTTT
CDR3: CASSRRPGTGHGQPQHF

V: TRBV14
J: TRBJ2-1
size: NA
D: NA
DNA: TGTGCCAGCAGCCAAGGGGCCGAAGATGAGCAGTTCTTC
CDR3: CASSQGAEDEQFF

V: TRBV6-1
J: TRBJ1-4
size: few
D: NA
DNA: TGTGCCAGCAGTGAAGCGTCCAGGCCAACTAATGAAAAACTGTTTTTT
CDR3: CASSEASRPTNEKLFF

V: TRBV28
J: TRBJ2-5
size: few
D: TRBD2
DNA: TGTGCCAACACCGTCGCGGGACTAGCGGGAGAGACCCAGTACTTC
CDR3: CANTVAGLAGETQYF

V: TRBV4-3
J: TRBJ2-7
size: NA
D: NA
DNA: TGCGCCAGAAGCCAAGAAGCTCCCTACGAGCAGTACTTC
CDR3: CARSQEAPYEQYF

V: TRBV2
J: TRBJ1-6
size: NA
D: NA
DNA: TGTGCCAGCAGTGGACCACAGGGAAGCTCCTATAATTCACCCCTCCACTTT
CDR3: CASSGPQGSSYNSPLHF

V: TRBV5-6
J: TRBJ1-2
size: few
D: NA
DNA: TGTGCCAGCAGCCTAGTTGGTGGCTACACCTTC
CDR3: CASSLVGGYTF